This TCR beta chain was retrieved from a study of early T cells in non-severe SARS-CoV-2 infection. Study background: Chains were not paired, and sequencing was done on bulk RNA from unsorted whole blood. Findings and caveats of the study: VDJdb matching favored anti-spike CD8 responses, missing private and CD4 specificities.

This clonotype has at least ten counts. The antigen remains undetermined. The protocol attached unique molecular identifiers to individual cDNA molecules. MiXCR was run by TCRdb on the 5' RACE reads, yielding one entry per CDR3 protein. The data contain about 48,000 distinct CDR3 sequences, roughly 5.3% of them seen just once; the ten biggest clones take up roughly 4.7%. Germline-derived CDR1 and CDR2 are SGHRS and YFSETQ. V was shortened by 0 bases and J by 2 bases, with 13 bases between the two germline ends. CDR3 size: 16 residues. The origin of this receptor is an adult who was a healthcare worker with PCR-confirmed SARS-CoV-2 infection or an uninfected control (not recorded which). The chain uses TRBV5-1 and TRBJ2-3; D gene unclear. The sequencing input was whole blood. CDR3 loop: CASSLGWAANTDTQYF. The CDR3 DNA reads TGCGCCAGCAGCTTGGGGTGGGCGGCGAACACAGATACGCAGTATTTT. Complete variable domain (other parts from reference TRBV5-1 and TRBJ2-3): KAGVTQTPRYLIKTRGQQVTLSCSPISGHRSVSWYQQTPGQGLQFLFEYFSETQRNKGNFPGRFSGRQFSNSRSEMNVSTLELGDSALYLCASSLGWAANTDTQYFGPGTRLTVL.